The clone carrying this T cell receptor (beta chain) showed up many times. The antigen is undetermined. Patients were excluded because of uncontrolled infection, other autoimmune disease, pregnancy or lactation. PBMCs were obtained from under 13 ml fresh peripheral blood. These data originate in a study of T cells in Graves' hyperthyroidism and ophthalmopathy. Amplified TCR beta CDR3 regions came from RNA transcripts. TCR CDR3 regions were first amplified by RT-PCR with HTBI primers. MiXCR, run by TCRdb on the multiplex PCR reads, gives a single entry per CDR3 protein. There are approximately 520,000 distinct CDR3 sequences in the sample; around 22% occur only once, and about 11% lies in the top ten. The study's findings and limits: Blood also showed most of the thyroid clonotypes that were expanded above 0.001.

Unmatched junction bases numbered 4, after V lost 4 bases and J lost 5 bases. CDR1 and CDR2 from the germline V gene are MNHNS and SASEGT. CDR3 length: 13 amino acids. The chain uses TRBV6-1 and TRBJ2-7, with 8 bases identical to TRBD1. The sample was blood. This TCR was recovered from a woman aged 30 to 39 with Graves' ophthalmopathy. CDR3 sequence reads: CASSVWTGNEQYF. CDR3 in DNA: TGTGCCAGCAGTGTATGGACAGGGAACGAGCAGTACTTC.